This is a list of T cell receptor beta chains from one sample in a study of T cell changes during pregnancy in multiple sclerosis. TCRdb's copy holds only in-frame clones and misses some; the assay was immunoSEQ multiplex PCR. The profile shows 91,000 or so clones, 80% to 95% of them singletons. This specimen was peripheral blood, taken after pregnancy. These TCRs come from a female donor with multiple sclerosis, enrolled in a pregnancy study. Each CDR3 is given without its conserved first and last residue. Fields, in order: V gene, CDR3 protein.

TRBV6-1	ASSAVGLAGGRHEQF
TRBV5-1	ASSLETRQETQY
TRBV27	ASSFGVDQPQH
TRBV5-1	ASSSRWGGRSTDTQY
TRBV29-1	SVGGLAGAYEQY
TRBV5-1	ASSLQQPNEQF
TRBV27	ASSYQGWNEQF
TRBV19	ASSAGLGPTYGYT
TRBV11-1	ASSLESRGQETQY
TRBV5-4	ASSSSGAYEQY
TRBV18	ASSRETDTQY
TRBV27	ASSFITGTSITNEQF
TRBV7-3	ASSLRQGASEAF
TRBV7-6	ASSPRTGGHSDTQY
TRBV28	ASSSIWDSKNIQY
TRBV7-7	ASSQDRADTQY
TRBV30	AWSDGTSGYNEQF
TRBV7-6	ASSLARAESYEQY
TRBV9	ASSVDTPTYRGPGYGYT
TRBV19	ASSTRDRGGSEAF
TRBV5-4	ASSLLGQGGSGDTQY
TRBV4-1	ASSQVLGPSYEQY
TRBV2	ASRTYEGSYEQY
TRBV10-3	AISEYTGNRNNEQF
TRBV6-5	ASSSSQPHNEQF
TRBV5-1	ASLGQGSTDTQY
TRBV13	ASSLVGTGRRNEQF
TRBV11-2	ASSLDRGRGTNYGYT
TRBV7-8	ASSLGGDQRVQPQH
TRBV30	AWNLQGNTGELF
TRBV6-4	ASRRTMDREAEAF
TRBV9	ASSVRGGGASTEAF
TRBV5-1	ASSLLDRQETDTQY
TRBV5-6	ASSKRTEDTQY
TRBV2	ASSGQTLRGHTQY
TRBV2	ASSLGQGGKLF
TRBV18	ASSPFSGQSSYNEQF
TRBV28	ASIPRRGYEQY
TRBV7-9	ASSLGFGGSNDEQY
TRBV4-1	ASSQDTSLAGEIGSTDTQY